This is a list of T cell receptor beta chains from one sample in a study of blood T cell repertoires in COVID-19. Sequencing was performed with immunoSEQ multiplex PCR; in TCRdb, only in-frame clones are kept and a portion is missing. The table lists roughly 90,000 clones, 75% to 90% of them singletons. Specimen: peripheral blood. Receptors were obtained from an older woman with acute or convalescent COVID-19. The conserved cysteine and the conserved F or W are not part of the CDR3 here. Fields, in order: J gene, D gene, V gene, CDR3 length, CDR3 protein. The D gene is left open where the match is weak.

>TRBJ1-4|NA|TRBV4-3|14
ASSDGTALKGEKLF
>TRBJ2-1|NA|TRBV19|12
ASSIDPVDNEQF
>TRBJ2-5|TRBD2|TRBV5-1|12
ASRLAGGQETQY
>TRBJ2-3|TRBD2|TRBV11-2|14
ASSLVVAGGRNTQY
>TRBJ2-3|NA|TRBV2|13
ASSEKGVGTDTQY
>TRBJ1-1|NA|TRBV5-4|12
ASSRSRDYTEAF
>TRBJ2-3|NA|TRBV30|10
AWRGGADTQY
>TRBJ1-5|TRBD1|TRBV5-1|12
ASSSGTGNQPQH
>TRBJ2-1|NA|TRBV24-1|12
ATSAGGKGNEQF
>TRBJ1-4|NA|TRBV5-1|11
ASSPQGREKLF
>TRBJ1-1|TRBD1|TRBV5-1|12
ASSTGQMNTEAF
>TRBJ2-1|NA|TRBV5-1|13
ASSRIDSTYNEQF
>TRBJ2-2|NA|TRBV5-1|13
ASSLKSGQTGELF
>TRBJ2-5|TRBD2|TRBV7-9|14
ASSHRTSGYQETQY
>TRBJ2-4|NA|TRBV19|12
ASSIGPGLNIQY
>TRBJ1-4|TRBD1|TRBV7-9|16
ASSGYRGKIATNEKLF
>TRBJ1-1|TRBD1|TRBV14|14
ASSQGGKGANTEAF
>TRBJ1-6|NA|TRBV28|15
ASSPRLQGWGNSPLH
>TRBJ2-3|TRBD2|TRBV19|15
ASSLLASGASTDTQY
>TRBJ2-1|NA|TRBV2|11
ASSEQGWNEQF
>TRBJ2-7|NA|TRBV7-8|11
ASSPGVSYEQY
>TRBJ2-3|NA|TRBV12-3/TRBV12-4|11
ASSRDSPDTQY
>TRBJ2-5|NA|TRBV7-9|10
ASSPAGETQY
>TRBJ1-1|NA|TRBV30|11
AWSPPGNTEAF
>TRBJ2-3|NA|TRBV9|13
ASSVAPDTTDTQY
>TRBJ1-1|NA|TRBV7-8|12
ASSLMDSNTEAF
>TRBJ2-3|NA|TRBV19|12
ASSIKHGQSTQY
>TRBJ1-6|NA|TRBV19|11
ASSIPGPSPLH
>TRBJ2-7|TRBD2|TRBV5-4|13
ASSRGGSVSYEQY
>TRBJ2-4|TRBD2|TRBV4-3|17
ASSQELLAGGKAKNIQY
>TRBJ2-2|NA|TRBV3-1/TRBV3-2|14
ASSRGGGRDTGELF
>TRBJ1-5|TRBD1|TRBV6-5|11
ASSLDRGQPQH
>TRBJ2-1|NA|TRBV4-1|14
ASSKEGEGSYNEQF
>TRBJ2-5|TRBD2|TRBV5-4|16
ASRSGLAGVGAKETQY
>TRBJ1-5|NA|TRBV7-8|14
ASSLAAGRPDQPQH
>TRBJ2-3|NA|TRBV4-2|11
ASSQDGGDTQY
>TRBJ2-3|TRBD2|TRBV27|18
ASSPQRTSGRKGVTDTQY
>TRBJ2-5|TRBD2|TRBV6-6|13
ASSYGLAGIETQY
>TRBJ1-5|TRBD1|TRBV4-2|14
ASSNVATGVNQPQH
>TRBJ2-2|TRBD1|TRBV5-4|14
ASSDWGTGNTGELF
>TRBJ2-7|TRBD2|TRBV5-4|13
ASSSFTGGLEEQY
>TRBJ1-1|NA|TRBV5-1|9
ASSLGREAF
>TRBJ2-7|TRBD1|TRBV7-2|12
ASSSRDRGAEQY
>TRBJ1-1|TRBD1|TRBV7-9|11
ASSPSGGSGAF
>TRBJ1-1|NA|TRBV7-2|11
ASSEGVNTEAF
>TRBJ1-6|TRBD1|TRBV11-2|14
ASSLTGESYNSPLH
>TRBJ1-4|TRBD1|TRBV11-2|13
ASSYTTGTNEKLF
>TRBJ1-2|NA|TRBV4-3|11
ASSPQTFTGYT
>TRBJ1-5|TRBD1|TRBV6-2/TRBV6-3|14
ASSVNWDRAYQPQH
>TRBJ2-3|TRBD1|TRBV2|10
ASSRQGAAQY
>TRBJ2-5|NA|TRBV10-3|12
ATQGAGGRKTQY
>TRBJ2-5|TRBD1|TRBV7-9|15
ASSLATSWTGGETQY
>TRBJ2-2|NA|TRBV28|11
ASRRGGTGELF